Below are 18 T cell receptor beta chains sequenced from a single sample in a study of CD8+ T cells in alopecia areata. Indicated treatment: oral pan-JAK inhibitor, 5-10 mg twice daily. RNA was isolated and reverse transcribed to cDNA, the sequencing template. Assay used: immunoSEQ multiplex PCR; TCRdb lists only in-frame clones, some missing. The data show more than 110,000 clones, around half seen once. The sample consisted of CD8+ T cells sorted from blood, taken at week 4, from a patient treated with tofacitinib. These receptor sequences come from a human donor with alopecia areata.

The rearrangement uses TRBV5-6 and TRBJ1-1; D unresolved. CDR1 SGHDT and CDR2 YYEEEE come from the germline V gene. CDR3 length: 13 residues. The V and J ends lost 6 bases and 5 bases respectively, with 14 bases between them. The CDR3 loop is CASTFAGNTEAFF. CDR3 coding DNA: TGTGCCAGCACCTTTGCGGGGAATACTGAAGCTTTCTTT.

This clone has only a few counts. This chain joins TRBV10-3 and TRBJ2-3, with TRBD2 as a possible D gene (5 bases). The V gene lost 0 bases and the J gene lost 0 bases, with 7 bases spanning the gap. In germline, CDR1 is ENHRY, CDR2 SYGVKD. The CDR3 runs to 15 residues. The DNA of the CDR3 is TGTGCCATCAGTGAGTCGGAGGAGAGCACAGATACGCAGTATTTT. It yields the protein CAISESEESTDTQYF.

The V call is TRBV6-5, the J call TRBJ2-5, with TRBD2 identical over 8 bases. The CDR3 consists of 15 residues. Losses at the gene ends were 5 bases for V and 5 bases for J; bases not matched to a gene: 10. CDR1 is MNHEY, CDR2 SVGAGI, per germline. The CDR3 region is CASSPNGGAEETQYF. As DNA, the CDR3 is TGTGCCAGCAGTCCGAACGGGGGGGCAGAGGAGACCCAGTACTTC.

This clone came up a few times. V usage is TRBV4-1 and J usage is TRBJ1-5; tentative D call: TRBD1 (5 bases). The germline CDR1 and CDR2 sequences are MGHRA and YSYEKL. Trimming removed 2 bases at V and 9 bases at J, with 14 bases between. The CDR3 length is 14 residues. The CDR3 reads CASSQQRREAPQHF. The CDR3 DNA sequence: TGCGCCAGCAGCCAACAACGCAGGGAAGCGCCCCAGCATTTT.

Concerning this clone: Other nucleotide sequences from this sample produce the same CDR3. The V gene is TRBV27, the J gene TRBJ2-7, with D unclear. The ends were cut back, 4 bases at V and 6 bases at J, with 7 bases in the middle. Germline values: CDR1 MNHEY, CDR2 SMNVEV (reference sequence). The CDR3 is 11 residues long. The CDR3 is CASSSGLEQYF. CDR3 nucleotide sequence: TGTGCCAGCAGTTCCGGCCTCGAGCAGTACTTC.

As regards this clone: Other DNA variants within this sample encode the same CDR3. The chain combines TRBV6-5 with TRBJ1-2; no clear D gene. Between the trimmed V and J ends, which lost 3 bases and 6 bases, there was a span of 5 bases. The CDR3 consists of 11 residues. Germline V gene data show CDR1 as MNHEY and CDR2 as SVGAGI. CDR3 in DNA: TGTGCCAGCAGTTATGGGGATGGCTACACCTTC. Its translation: CASSYGDGYTF.

CDR3 loop: CASSQGRQLYGYTF. The CDR3 nucleotides are TGCGCCAGCAGCCAGGGACGGCAACTCTATGGCTACACCTTC. This chain connects TRBV4-1 to TRBJ1-2, with D maybe TRBD1 (5 bases). The CDR3 length is 14 residues. The germline CDR1 and CDR2 sequences are MGHRA and YSYEKL. V lost 3 bases and J 4 bases, leaving 12 bases between the germline ends.

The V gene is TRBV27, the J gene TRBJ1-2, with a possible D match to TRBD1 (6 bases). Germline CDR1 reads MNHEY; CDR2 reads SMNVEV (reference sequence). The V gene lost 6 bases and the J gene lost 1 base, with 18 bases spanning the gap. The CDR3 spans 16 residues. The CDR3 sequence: CASRPYGQILNYGYTF. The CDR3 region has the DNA TGTGCCAGCAGACCATACGGACAGATACTTAACTATGGCTACACCTTC.

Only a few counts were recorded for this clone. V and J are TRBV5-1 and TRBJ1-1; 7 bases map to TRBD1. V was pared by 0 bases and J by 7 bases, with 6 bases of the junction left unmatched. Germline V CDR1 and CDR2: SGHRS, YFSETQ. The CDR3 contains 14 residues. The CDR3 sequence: CASSLARGTSEAFF. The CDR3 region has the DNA TGCGCCAGCAGCTTGGCCAGGGGGACCAGTGAAGCTTTCTTT.

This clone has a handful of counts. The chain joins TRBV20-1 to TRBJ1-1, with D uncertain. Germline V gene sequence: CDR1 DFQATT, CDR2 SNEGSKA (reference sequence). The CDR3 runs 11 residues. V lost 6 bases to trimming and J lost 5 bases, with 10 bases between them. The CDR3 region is CSAPDGTEAFF. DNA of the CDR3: TGCAGTGCCCCTGACGGGACTGAAGCTTTCTTT.

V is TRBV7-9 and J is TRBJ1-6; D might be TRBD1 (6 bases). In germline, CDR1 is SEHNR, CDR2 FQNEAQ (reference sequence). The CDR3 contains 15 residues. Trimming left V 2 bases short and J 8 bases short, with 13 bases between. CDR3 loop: CASSLSGAGDSPLHF. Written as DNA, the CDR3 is TGTGCCAGCAGCTTAAGCGGGGCAGGGGATTCACCCCTCCACTTT.

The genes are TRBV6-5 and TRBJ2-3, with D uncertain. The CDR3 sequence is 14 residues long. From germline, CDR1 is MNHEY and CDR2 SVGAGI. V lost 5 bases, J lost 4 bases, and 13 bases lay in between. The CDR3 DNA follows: TGTGCCAGCAGTCCCCGGGCCTGGGCAGATACGCAGTATTTT. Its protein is CASSPRAWADTQYF.

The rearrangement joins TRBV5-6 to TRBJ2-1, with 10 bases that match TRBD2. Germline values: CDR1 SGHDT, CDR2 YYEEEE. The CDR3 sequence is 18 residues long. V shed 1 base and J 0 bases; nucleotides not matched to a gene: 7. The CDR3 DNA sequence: TGTGCCAGCAGCTTGTGGTCTAGCGGGGGCCTCTCCTACAATGAGCAGTTCTTC. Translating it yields CASSLWSSGGLSYNEQFF.

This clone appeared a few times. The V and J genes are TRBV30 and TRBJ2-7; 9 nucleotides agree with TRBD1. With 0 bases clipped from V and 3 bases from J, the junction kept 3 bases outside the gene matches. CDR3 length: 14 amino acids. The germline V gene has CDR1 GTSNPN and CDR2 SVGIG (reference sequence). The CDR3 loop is CAWSVKDRGYEQYF. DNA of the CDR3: TGTGCCTGGAGTGTAAAGGACAGGGGCTACGAGCAGTACTTC.

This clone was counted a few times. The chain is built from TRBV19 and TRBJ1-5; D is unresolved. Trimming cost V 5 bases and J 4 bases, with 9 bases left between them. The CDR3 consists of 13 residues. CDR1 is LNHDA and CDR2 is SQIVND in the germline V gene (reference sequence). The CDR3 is CASSSWGNQPQHF. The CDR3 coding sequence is TGTGCCAGTAGTTCCTGGGGTAATCAGCCCCAGCATTTT.

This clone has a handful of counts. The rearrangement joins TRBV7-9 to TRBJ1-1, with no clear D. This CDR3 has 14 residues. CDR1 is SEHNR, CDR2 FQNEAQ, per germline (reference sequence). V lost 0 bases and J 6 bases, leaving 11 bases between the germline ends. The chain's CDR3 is CASSLALKESEAFF. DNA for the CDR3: TGTGCCAGCAGCTTAGCGCTTAAGGAGTCTGAAGCTTTCTTT. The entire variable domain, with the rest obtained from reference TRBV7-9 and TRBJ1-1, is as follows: DTGVSQNPRHKITKRGQNVTFRCDPISEHNRLYWYRQTLGQGPEFLTYFQNEAQLEKSRLLSDRFSAERPKGSFSTLEIQRTEQGDSAMYLCASSLALKESEAFFGQGTRLTVV.

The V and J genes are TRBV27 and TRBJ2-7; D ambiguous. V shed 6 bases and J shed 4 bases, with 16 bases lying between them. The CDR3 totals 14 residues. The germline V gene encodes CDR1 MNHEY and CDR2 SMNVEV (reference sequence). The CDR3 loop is CASRSRSLGYEQYF. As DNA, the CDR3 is TGTGCCAGCAGATCCAGGTCCCTTGGGTACGAGCAGTACTTC.

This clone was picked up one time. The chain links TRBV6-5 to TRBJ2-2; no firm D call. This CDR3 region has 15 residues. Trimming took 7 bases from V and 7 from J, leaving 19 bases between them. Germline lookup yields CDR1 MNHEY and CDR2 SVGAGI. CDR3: CASTQGPTGRGELFF. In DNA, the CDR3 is TGTGCCAGCACCCAAGGGCCAACTGGTCGCGGGGAGCTGTTTTTT.